Presented here are 12 T cell receptor beta chains from one specimen sequenced in a study of T cells in Graves' hyperthyroidism and ophthalmopathy. Amplification of TCR beta CDR3 regions was performed using RNA transcripts as template. HTBI primers were the set used in a first-round RT-PCR of the TCR CDR3. MiXCR was run by TCRdb on the multiplex PCR reads, yielding one entry per CDR3 protein. The repertoire holds hundreds of thousands of distinct CDR3 sequences, with 38% as singletons. The sample consisted of blood. These receptors were collected from a man aged 18 to 29 with Graves' hyperthyroidism.

This CDR3 is CASSRISENEQFF. DNA of the CDR3: TGTGCCAGCAGTAGAATTAGCGAAAATGAGCAGTTCTTC. The rearrangement links TRBV2 to TRBJ2-1; D might be TRBD2 (5 bases). With 5 bases removed from V and 7 bases from J, the gap between germline ends came to 12 bases. The CDR3 totals 13 residues. Germline V gene sequence: CDR1 SNHLY, CDR2 FYNNEI.

This clonotype was found a few times. The chain recombines TRBV2 with TRBJ1-6; D remains ambiguous. The CDR3 has 17 amino acids. Germline V CDR1 and CDR2: SNHLY, FYNNEI. V was pared by 0 bases and J by 5 bases, with 14 bases between. CDR3 residues: CASSEALLVVDNSPLHF. CDR3 nucleotide sequence: TGTGCCAGCAGTGAAGCGCTTCTAGTAGTTGATAATTCACCCCTCCACTTT.

This clonotype was counted ten times or more. The chain joins TRBV15 to TRBJ1-4; D unclear. Germline V gives CDR1 LNHNV, CDR2 YYDKDF (reference sequence). CDR3 length: 16 amino acids. V was clipped by 8 bases and J by 6 bases, with 22 bases between them. In DNA form, the CDR3 reads TGTGCCACCTGCCCCTCCAGCCCTCAAGATTATGAAAAACTGTTTTTT. Translation gives CATCPSSPQDYEKLFF.

This clonotype was counted a few times. The V gene is TRBV9, the J gene TRBJ1-1; 11 bases match TRBD1. V gave up 0 bases and J gave up 4 bases; unmatched junction bases: 2. This CDR3 has 15 amino acids. CDR1 SGDLS and CDR2 YYNGEE come from the germline V gene. The CDR3 coding sequence is TGTGCCAGCAGCGTAGGGGGACAGGGGGGCACTGAAGCTTTCTTT. Translating it yields CASSVGGQGGTEAFF.

With regard to this clonotype: Just one base apart from a much larger clone, this may be a read error. The CDR3 bases are TGTGCCAGCAGCTTAGGAACAGCGGGTTCACCCCTCCAATTT. This encodes CASSLGTAGSPLQF. The chain combines TRBV7-9 with TRBJ1-6; no reliable D call. CDR3 length equals 14 residues. Germline CDR1 reads SEHNR; CDR2 reads FQNEAQ (reference sequence).

Points on this clonotype: A much larger clone differs by one base, so this may be a read error. The chain carries TRBV20-1 and TRBJ2-7; D is uncertain. The CDR3 totals 13 residues. The ends were cut back, 5 bases at V and 2 bases at J, with 13 bases in the middle. Germline V gives CDR1 DFQATT, CDR2 SNEGSKA (reference sequence). DNA for the CDR3: TGCAGTGCTCGTCATGGCGTCACCTACGAGCAGTACTTC. This gives the protein CSARHGVTYEQYF.

This clonotype turned up a few times. The CDR3 DNA reads TGTGCCAGCAGCCCCCAGACTGAAAAACTGTTTTTT. Residues: CASSPQTEKLFF. The V call is TRBV6-2 or TRBV6-3, the J call TRBJ1-4; D is uncertain. This CDR3 is 12 amino acids long. CDR1 MNHEY and CDR2 SVGEGT come from the germline V gene. V was cut by 6 bases and J by 7 bases, with 9 bases left in between.

The chain links TRBV12-3 or TRBV12-4 to TRBJ2-3; 9 bases align to TRBD2. V lost 3 bases, J lost 6 bases, and 7 bases stayed unmatched. There are 15 residues in the CDR3. CDR3 residues: CASSFALAGTDTQYF. The CDR3 DNA reads as TGTGCCAGCAGTTTCGCTCTAGCGGGGACCGATACGCAGTATTTT.

J is TRBJ2-7 and V is TRBV4-1; TRBD2 is a possible D gene (6 bases). The length of the CDR3 is 15 residues. Germline loops: CDR1 MGHRA, CDR2 YSYEKL. V gave up 0 bases and J gave up 2 bases, with 11 bases separating them. CDR3 DNA sequence: TGCGCCAGCAGCCAAGAAAAGACTAGGACCTACGAGCAGTACTTC. Encoded protein: CASSQEKTRTYEQYF.

The sample holds many counts of this clonotype. This chain connects TRBV2 to TRBJ1-2; TRBD1 might be the D (6 bases). Trimming took off 4 bases at V and 6 bases at J, with 15 bases between the two ends. Germline V gives CDR1 SNHLY, CDR2 FYNNEI. CDR3 length equals 14 residues. This chain's CDR3 is CASSVQGRGDGYTF. As DNA, the CDR3 is TGTGCCAGCAGTGTTCAGGGGCGGGGGGATGGCTACACCTTC.

J is TRBJ2-7 and V is TRBV20-1; possible D gene TRBD1, 5 bases. This CDR3 has 12 amino acids. Trimming pared 5 bases from V and 6 bases from J, leaving 14 bases between. From germline, CDR1 is DFQATT and CDR2 SNEGSKA (reference sequence). The CDR3 loop reads CSAPTIGAEQYF. CDR3 nucleotides: TGCAGTGCTCCCACAATAGGGGCCGAGCAGTACTTC.

The V call is TRBV7-9, the J call TRBJ1-1, with no clear D. Deletions cut 1 base from V and 10 bases from J, with 10 bases between. The germline V gene has CDR1 SEHNR and CDR2 FQNEAQ (reference sequence). The CDR3 has 12 residues. CDR3 nucleotide sequence: TGTGCCAGCAGCTTAGGGGTCGAGGGAGCTTTCTTT. Protein sequence: CASSLGVEGAFF.